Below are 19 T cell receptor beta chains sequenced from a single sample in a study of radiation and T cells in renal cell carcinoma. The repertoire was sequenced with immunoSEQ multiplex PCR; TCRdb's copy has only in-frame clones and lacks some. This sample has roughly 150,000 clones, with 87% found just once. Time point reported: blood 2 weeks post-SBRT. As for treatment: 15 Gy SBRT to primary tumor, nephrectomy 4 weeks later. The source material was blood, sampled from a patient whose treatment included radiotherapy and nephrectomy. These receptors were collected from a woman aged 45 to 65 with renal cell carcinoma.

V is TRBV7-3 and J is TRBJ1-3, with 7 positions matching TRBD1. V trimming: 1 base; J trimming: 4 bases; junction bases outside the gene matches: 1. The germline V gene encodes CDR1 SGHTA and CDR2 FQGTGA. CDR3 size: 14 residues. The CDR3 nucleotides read TGTGCCAGCAGCTTAAACAGGGGAGGAAACACCATATATTTT. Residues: CASSLNRGGNTIYF.

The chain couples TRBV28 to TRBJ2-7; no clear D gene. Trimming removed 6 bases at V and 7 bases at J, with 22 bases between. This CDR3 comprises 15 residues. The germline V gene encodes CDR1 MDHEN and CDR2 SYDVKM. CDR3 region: CASSPPRAQAREQYF. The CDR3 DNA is TGTGCCAGCAGCCCTCCCCGCGCCCAGGCCCGAGAGCAGTACTTC.

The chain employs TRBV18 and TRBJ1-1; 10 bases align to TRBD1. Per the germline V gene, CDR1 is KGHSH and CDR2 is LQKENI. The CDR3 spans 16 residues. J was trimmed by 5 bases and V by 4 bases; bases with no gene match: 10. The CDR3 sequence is CASSQTGGWVRTEAFF. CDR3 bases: TGTGCCAGCTCACAGACAGGGGGCTGGGTAAGGACTGAAGCTTTCTTT. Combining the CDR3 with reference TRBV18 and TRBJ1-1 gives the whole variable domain NAGVMQNPRHLVRRRGQEARLRCSPMKGHSHVYWYRQLPEEGLKFMVYLQKENIIDESGMPKERFSAEFPKEGPSILRIQQVVRGDSAAYFCASSQTGGWVRTEAFFGQGTRLTVV.

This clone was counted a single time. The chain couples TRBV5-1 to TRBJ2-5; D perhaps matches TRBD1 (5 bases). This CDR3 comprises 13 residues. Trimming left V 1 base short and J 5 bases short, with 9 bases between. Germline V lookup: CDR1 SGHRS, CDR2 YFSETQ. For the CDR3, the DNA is TGCGCCAGCAGCTTGTTAGGGGCGGAGACCCAGTACTTC. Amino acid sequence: CASSLLGAETQYF. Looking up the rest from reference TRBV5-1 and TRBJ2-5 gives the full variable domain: KAGVTQTPRYLIKTRGQQVTLSCSPISGHRSVSWYQQTPGQGLQFLFEYFSETQRNKGNFPGRFSGRQFSNSRSEMNVSTLELGDSALYLCASSLLGAETQYFGPGTRLLVL.

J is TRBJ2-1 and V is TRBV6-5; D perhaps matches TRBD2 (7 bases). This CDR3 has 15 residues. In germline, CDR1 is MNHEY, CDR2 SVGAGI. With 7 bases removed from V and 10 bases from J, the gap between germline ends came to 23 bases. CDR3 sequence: CASTFWRGGAQEQFF. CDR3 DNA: TGTGCCAGCACATTTTGGAGGGGGGGGGCACAGGAGCAGTTCTTC.

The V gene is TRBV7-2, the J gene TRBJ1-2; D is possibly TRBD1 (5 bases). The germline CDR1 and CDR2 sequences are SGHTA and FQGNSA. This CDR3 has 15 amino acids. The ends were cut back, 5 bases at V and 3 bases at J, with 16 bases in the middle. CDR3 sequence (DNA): TGTGCCAGCAGCGCCCGCCCGGGGACCGACTATGGCTACACCTTC. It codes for CASSARPGTDYGYTF.

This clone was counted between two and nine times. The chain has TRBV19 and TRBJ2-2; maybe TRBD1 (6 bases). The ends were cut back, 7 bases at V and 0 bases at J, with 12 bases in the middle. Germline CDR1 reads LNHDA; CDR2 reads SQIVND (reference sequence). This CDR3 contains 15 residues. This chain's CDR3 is CASNRQVSNTGELFF. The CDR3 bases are TGTGCCAGTAACAGACAGGTCTCGAACACCGGGGAGCTGTTTTTT.

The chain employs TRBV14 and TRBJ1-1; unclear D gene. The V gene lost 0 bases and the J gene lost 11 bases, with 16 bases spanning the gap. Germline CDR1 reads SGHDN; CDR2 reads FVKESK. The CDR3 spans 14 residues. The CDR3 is CASSQDLPPLRAFF. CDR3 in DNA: TGTGCCAGCAGCCAAGACTTGCCTCCCCTGAGGGCTTTCTTT.

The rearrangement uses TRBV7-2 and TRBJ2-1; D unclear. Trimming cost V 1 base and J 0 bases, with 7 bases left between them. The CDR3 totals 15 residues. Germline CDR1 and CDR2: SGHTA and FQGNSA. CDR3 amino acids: CASSLVKSSYNEQFF. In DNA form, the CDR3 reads TGTGCCAGCAGCTTAGTTAAGTCCTCCTACAATGAGCAGTTCTTC.

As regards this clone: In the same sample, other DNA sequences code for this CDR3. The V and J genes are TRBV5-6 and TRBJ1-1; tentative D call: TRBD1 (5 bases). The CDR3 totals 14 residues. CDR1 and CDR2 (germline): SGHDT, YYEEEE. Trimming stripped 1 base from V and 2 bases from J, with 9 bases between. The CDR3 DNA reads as TGTGCCAGCAGCTTGCAGGGTAGCAACACTGAAGCTTTCTTT. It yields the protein CASSLQGSNTEAFF.

The CDR3 spells CASSPLETGVGGYTF. The DNA for the CDR3 is TGTGCCAGCTCACCACTTGAGACAGGAGTCGGGGGCTACACCTTC. The rearrangement uses TRBV18 and TRBJ1-2; TRBD1 might be the D (6 bases). Between the trimmed V and J ends, which lost 1 base and 8 bases, there was a span of 17 bases. The CDR3 is 15 residues long. Per the germline V gene, CDR1 is KGHSH and CDR2 is LQKENI.

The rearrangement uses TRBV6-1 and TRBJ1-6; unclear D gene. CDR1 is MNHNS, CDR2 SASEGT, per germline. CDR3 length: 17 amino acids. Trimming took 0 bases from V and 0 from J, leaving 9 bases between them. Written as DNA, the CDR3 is TGTGCCAGCAGTGAAGCTCCGGTGAGCTCCTATAATTCACCCCTCCACTTT. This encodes CASSEAPVSSYNSPLHF.

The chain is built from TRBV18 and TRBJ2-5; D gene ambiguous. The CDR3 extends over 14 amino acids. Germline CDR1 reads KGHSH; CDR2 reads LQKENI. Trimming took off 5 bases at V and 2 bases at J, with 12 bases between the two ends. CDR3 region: CASSSGSVQETQYF. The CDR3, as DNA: TGTGCCAGCTCATCCGGTTCCGTACAAGAGACCCAGTACTTC.

CDR3 amino acids: CASRRWTENTEAFF. For the CDR3, the DNA is TGTGCCAGTAGGAGATGGACAGAGAACACTGAAGCTTTCTTT. The V gene is TRBV19, the J gene TRBJ1-1, with a weak D call TRBD1 (6 bases). V dropped 6 bases and J dropped 1 base, with 12 bases sitting between them. Per the germline V gene, CDR1 is LNHDA and CDR2 is SQIVND (reference sequence). CDR3 length: 14 residues.

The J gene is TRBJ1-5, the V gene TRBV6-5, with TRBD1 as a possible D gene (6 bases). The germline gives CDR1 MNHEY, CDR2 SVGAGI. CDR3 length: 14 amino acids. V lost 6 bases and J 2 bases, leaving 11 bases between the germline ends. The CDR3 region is CASRGRGGNQPQHF. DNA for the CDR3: TGTGCCAGCAGGGGCAGGGGAGGCAATCAGCCCCAGCATTTT.

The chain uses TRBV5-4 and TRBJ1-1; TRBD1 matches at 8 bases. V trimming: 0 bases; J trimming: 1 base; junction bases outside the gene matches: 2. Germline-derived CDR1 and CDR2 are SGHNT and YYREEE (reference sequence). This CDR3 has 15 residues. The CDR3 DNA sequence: TGTGCCAGCAGCTTGGCAGGGACAGGGAACACTGAAGCTTTCTTT. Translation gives CASSLAGTGNTEAFF.

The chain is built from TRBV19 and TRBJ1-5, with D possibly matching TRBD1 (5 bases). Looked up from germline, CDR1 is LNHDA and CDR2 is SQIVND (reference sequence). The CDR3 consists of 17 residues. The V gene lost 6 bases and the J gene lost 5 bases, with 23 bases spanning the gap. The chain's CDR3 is CASRDEYRGGTHQPQHF. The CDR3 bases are TGTGCCAGTAGAGACGAGTATCGGGGGGGTACCCATCAGCCCCAGCATTTT.

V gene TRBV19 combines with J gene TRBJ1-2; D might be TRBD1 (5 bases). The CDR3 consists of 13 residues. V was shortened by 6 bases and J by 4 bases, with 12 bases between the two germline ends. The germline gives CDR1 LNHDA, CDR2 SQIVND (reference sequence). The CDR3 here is CASSNAGGYGYTF. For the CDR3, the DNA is TGTGCCAGTAGCAACGCGGGGGGCTATGGCTACACCTTC. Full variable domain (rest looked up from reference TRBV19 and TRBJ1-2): DGGITQSPKYLFRKEGQNVTLSCEQNLNHDAMYWYRQDPGQGLRLIYYSQIVNDFQKGDIAEGYSVSREKKESFPLTVTSAQKNPTAFYLCASSNAGGYGYTFGSGTRLTVV.

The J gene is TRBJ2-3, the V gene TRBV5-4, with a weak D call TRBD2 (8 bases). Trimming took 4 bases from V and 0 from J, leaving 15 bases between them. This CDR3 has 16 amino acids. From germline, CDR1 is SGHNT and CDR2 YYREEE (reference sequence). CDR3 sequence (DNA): TGTGCCAGCAGCAGGGGGCTAGCGGGTAGCACAGATACGCAGTATTTT. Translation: CASSRGLAGSTDTQYF.